This TCR beta chain was found in a study of beta chain features in type 1 diabetes. Overall study findings and caveats: Type 1 diabetes patients had VDJ junctions that carried fewer insertions and more deletions.

Comment on this clone: Antigen: not known.

Of the isolated RNA, all was reverse transcribed, and so the sequenced material was expressed TCRB transcripts. The data were produced by immunoSEQ multiplex PCR, yet TCRdb's version contains in-frame clones alone and is incomplete. The sample includes 970,000 or so clones, 15% to 20% of them seen just once. This CDR3 is 15 amino acids long. CDR1 MNHEY and CDR2 SVGAGI come from the germline V gene. V gave up 0 bases and J gave up 2 bases; unmatched junction bases: 1. The material sequenced was naive CD4+ T cells from blood. V gene TRBV6-5 combines with J gene TRBJ2-7, with 10 bases aligning to TRBD1. The sequence was obtained from a woman under 30 in good health. DNA of the CDR3: TGTGCCAGCAGTTACTCGGACAGGGGGACCTACGAGCAGTACTTC. Encoded protein: CASSYSDRGTYEQYF.